This TCR beta chain was recorded in a study of cytomegalovirus exposure and HLA in healthy donors. CDR3 size: 14 residues. The V end lost 1 base, the J end lost 1 base, and 7 bases lay between the germline ends. From germline, CDR1 is KGHSH and CDR2 LQKENI. It was with 60 Vbeta and 13 Jbeta primers that the PCR ran. In the source study's methods: Around 9.9 million shared chains were among the roughly 80 million unique TCR beta chains that a later analysis counted. Generated by immunoSEQ multiplex PCR, the TCRdb table keeps only in-frame clones and is missing some. The V and J calls and clone size are taken from that table; D and trimming were inferred from the DNA. The sample contains approximately 170,000 clones, around 68% of which appear only once. Study findings and constraints: The later analysis indicated that the majority of CMV-associated TCR beta chains appeared HLA-restricted. Cytomegalovirus association was listed for approximately 150 TCR beta chains. The authors later linked a missense DCLRE1C variant to TCR beta V- and J-gene trimming.

Turning to this clone: Its antigen is unidentified.

The sequenced sample was PBMCs. This TCR derives from a girl under 18 in good health and CMV-seronegative. V is TRBV18 and J is TRBJ1-1, with no clear D. The CDR3 loop is CASSPHRGNTEAFF. The CDR3 coding sequence is TGTGCCAGCTCACCACATCGGGGGAACACTGAAGCTTTCTTT.